This T cell receptor beta chain emerged from a study of Ad26.COV2.S vaccination and SARS-CoV-2 variants. V lost 4 bases, J lost 4 bases, and 14 bases lay in between. The V gene's germline CDR1 is SGHRS and CDR2 YFSETQ. CDR3 length: 14 residues. Clones were sequenced by immunoSEQ multiplex PCR, and TCRdb holds only the in-frame ones, with some missing. Of about 370,000 clones in the sample, about nine tenths are singletons; the top ten hold 3.5%. Regarding treatment: around 19 received Ad26.COV2.S at low or high dose, single or two shots; a few received placebo; per-sample allocation not given. Day 63 after the first vaccine or placebo injection was the time point for sampling. This clone was observed once.

The chain uses TRBV5-1 and TRBJ1-1; the D gene is possibly TRBD1 (5 bases). The sample consisted of peripheral blood, taken in a trial of Ad26.COV2.S vaccine versus placebo. This receptor was obtained from a person aged 18-60 years who received the Ad26.COV2.S COVID-19 vaccine or a placebo. CDR3 region: CASSTSRAFTEAFF. The DNA for the CDR3 is TGCGCCAGCAGCACTTCCAGGGCGTTCACTGAAGCTTTCTTT.